The T cell receptor (beta chain) described here comes from a study of CD8 T cells in ankylosing spondylitis. The study, taken as a whole, reports: Earlier reports found some motif variants in synovial fluid and blood in reactive arthritis. Matched ankylosing spondylitis synovial fluid reportedly showed significant enrichment of disease-linked clones.

This clonotype showed up just a few times. Its antigen is currently unknown. In making TCR beta libraries, quantitative 5'-RACE with molecular barcodes was used. Using its own MiXCR run on the 5' RACE reads, TCRdb lists one record per CDR3 protein. The sample holds around 120,000 distinct CDR3 sequences, 12% to 15% seen once. Germline V gene lookup returns CDR1 SGHVS and CDR2 FQNEAQ. CDR3 length equals 16 residues. V dropped 3 bases and J dropped 7 bases, with 19 bases sitting between them. The sample was blood, either unsorted or a sorted T cell fraction (not recorded which). The chain is built from TRBV7-8 and TRBJ2-1; D possibly corresponds to TRBD2 (7 bases). This receptor was obtained from a female donor with ankylosing spondylitis or in good health (not recorded which). The CDR3 protein is CASSFSQSRGANEQFF. The DNA of the CDR3 is TGTGCCAGCAGCTTTTCCCAAAGCCGGGGGGCTAATGAGCAGTTCTTC.